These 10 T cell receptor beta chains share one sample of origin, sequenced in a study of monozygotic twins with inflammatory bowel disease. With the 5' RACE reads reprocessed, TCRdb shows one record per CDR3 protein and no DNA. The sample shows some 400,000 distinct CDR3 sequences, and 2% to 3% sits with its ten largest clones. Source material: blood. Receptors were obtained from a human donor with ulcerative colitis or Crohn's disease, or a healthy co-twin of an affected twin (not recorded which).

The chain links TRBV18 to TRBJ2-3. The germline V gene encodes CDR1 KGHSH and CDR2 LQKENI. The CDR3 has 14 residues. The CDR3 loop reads CASSQLTSTDTQYF.

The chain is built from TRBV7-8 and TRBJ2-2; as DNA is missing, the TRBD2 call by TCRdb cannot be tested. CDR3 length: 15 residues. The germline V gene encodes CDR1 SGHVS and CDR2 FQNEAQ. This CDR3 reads CASSLALVVAGELFF.

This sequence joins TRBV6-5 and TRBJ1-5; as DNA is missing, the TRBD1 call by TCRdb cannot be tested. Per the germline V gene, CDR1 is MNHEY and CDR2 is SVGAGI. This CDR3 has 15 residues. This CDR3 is CASSYPGDSNQPQHF.

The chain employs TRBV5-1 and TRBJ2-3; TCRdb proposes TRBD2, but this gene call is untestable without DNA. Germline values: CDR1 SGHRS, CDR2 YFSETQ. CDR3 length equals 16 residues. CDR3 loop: CASSLGSGALTDTQYF.

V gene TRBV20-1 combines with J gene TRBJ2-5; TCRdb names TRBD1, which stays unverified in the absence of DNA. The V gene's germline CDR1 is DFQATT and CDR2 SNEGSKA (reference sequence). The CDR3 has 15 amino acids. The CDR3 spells CSAIIGAAGKETQYF.

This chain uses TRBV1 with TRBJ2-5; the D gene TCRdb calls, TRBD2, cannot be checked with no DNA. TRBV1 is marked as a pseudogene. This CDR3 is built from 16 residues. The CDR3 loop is CTSSPTQTSGEETQYF.

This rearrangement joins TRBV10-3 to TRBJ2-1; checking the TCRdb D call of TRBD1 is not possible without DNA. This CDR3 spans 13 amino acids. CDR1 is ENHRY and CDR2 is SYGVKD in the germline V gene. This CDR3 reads CAIMSAGSNEQFF.

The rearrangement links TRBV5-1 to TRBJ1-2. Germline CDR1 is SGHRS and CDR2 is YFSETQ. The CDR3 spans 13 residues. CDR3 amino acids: CASSFGSGYGYTF.

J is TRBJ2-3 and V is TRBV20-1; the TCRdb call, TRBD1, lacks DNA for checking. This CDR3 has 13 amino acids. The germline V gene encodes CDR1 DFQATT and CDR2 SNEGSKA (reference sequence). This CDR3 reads CRATGQGYDTQYF.

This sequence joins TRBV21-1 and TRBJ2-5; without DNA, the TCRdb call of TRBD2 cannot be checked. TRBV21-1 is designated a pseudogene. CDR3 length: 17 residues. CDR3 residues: CASSNWTSGRVQETQYF.